The present TCR beta chain was sequenced within a study of T cells in Graves' hyperthyroidism and ophthalmopathy. The study, taken as a whole, reports: Most thyroid clonotypes expanded above 0.001 appeared in blood too.

In regard to this clonotype: The antigen remains unidentified.

Researchers amplified the TCR beta CDR3 regions from RNA transcripts. The HTBI primer set drove a first-round RT-PCR of the TCR CDR3. MiXCR was run by TCRdb on the multiplex PCR reads, yielding one entry per CDR3 protein. In the table there are 300,000 to 450,000 distinct CDR3 sequences, around a sixth of which are singletons. Sequencing was carried out using blood. The TCR comes from a woman between 35 and 50 years old with Graves' ophthalmopathy.

CDR3: CASSYSYRGNTEAFF. CDR3 nucleotide sequence: TGTGCCAGCAGTTACTCATACAGGGGGAACACTGAAGCTTTCTTT. The J gene is TRBJ1-1, the V gene TRBV6-2 or TRBV6-3, with 7 nucleotides matching TRBD1. Germline assignment: CDR1 MNHEY and CDR2 SVGEGT. The length of the CDR3 is 15 residues. The V and J ends lost 0 bases and 1 base, in that order; junction bases with no gene match: 2.